The rows below give T cell receptor beta chains drawn from one sample of a study of T cell changes during pregnancy in multiple sclerosis. Clones were read by immunoSEQ multiplex PCR, and TCRdb kept only the in-frame ones, dropping some. The top ten hold around 0.84% of the sample, which has fewer than 90,000 clones, around 94% seen once. The source was peripheral blood, collected in the third trimester of pregnancy. The receptors here all came from a female donor with multiple sclerosis, enrolled in a pregnancy study. The CDR3 runs from the conserved cysteine through the conserved F or W. The D gene is left open where the match is weak. Clone sizes are given selectively: once, few, many, or a class where the clone is expanded.

v_gene	d_gene	abundance	j_gene	CDR3aa	CDR3nt
TRBV2	.	.	TRBJ2-5	CASSEATRPGSQYF	TGTGCCAGCAGTGAAGCTACCCGTCCAGGGTCCCAGTACTTC
TRBV19	.	.	TRBJ1-1	CASSLQANTEAFF	TGTGCCAGTAGTCTACAGGCGAACACTGAAGCTTTCTTT
TRBV6-1	TRBD1	.	TRBJ1-1	CASRQGGTEAFF	TGTGCCAGCAGACAGGGGGGGACTGAAGCTTTCTTT
TRBV27	.	.	TRBJ1-1	CASSLLTSSGGTEAFF	TGTGCCAGCAGTTTATTAACGAGTTCAGGAGGCACTGAAGCTTTCTTT
TRBV29-1	.	.	TRBJ2-2	CSVTATNTGELFF	TGCAGCGTGACAGCTACGAACACCGGGGAGCTGTTTTTT
TRBV10-2	TRBD1	.	TRBJ2-6	CASGDRASSGANVLTF	TGCGCCAGCGGGGACAGGGCATCCTCTGGGGCCAACGTCCTGACTTTC
TRBV27	TRBD1	.	TRBJ1-2	CASSLSIGTGGSGYTF	TGTGCCAGCAGTTTATCGATAGGGACAGGGGGCTCTGGCTACACCTTC
TRBV7-9	TRBD2	once	TRBJ2-3	CASSFGGLAGVINTQYF	TGTGCCAGCAGCTTTGGAGGACTAGCGGGAGTAATAAATACGCAGTATTTT
TRBV9	TRBD2	once	TRBJ2-3	CASSFSGPSTDTQYF	TGTGCCAGCAGCTTTAGCGGGCCAAGCACAGATACGCAGTATTTT
TRBV27	TRBD2	.	TRBJ2-2	CASSLSQAGLGFPVNTGELFF	TGTGCCAGCAGTTTATCCCAAGCGGGGTTGGGGTTTCCAGTGAACACCGGGGAGCTGTTTTTT
TRBV5-8	TRBD2	.	TRBJ2-3	CASSSGLAGDTDTQYF	TGTGCCAGCAGCTCGGGACTAGCGGGAGATACAGATACGCAGTATTTT
TRBV7-9	.	.	TRBJ2-5	CASSPTGGTFETQYF	TGTGCCAGCAGCCCCACCGGCGGGACCTTCGAGACCCAGTACTTC
TRBV5-5	.	.	TRBJ2-7	CASSGSGLVYEQYF	TGTGCCAGCAGCGGCTCAGGTCTTGTATACGAGCAGTACTTC
TRBV19	.	.	TRBJ1-5	CASSINGGFGNQPQHF	TGTGCCAGTAGTATTAACGGAGGGTTTGGCAATCAGCCCCAGCATTTT
TRBV18	.	.	TRBJ1-4	CASSPRGAGSGANEKLFF	TGTGCCAGCTCACCAAGAGGTGCAGGGAGCGGGGCTAATGAAAAACTGTTTTTT
TRBV19	.	.	TRBJ1-3	CASVRKLPTGNTIYF	TGTGCCAGCGTCAGAAAGTTACCCACTGGAAACACCATATATTTT
TRBV6-6	.	.	TRBJ2-2	CASSSDLIGELFF	TGTGCCAGCAGTTCGGACTTGATCGGGGAGCTGTTTTTT